This T cell receptor beta chain was recorded in a study of blood T cell repertoires in COVID-19. CDR1 is SGHRS and CDR2 is YFSETQ in the germline V gene. The CDR3 is made up of 11 amino acids. Trimming left V 2 bases short and J 8 bases short, with 7 bases between. In the authors' workflow: Estimated nucleated cell counts came from reference gene primer amplification. Sequencing used immunoSEQ multiplex PCR; TCRdb keeps in-frame clones, though not all of them. V and J calls and clone size are those listed in that table; D and trimming were worked out from the DNA. The repertoire holds approximately 71,000 clones, with around 76% as singletons.

The source material was peripheral blood. This chain joins TRBV5-1 and TRBJ1-1; D is possibly TRBD1 (6 bases). The clonotype comes from a woman of 80 years or more with acute or convalescent COVID-19. CDR3 sequence reads: CASSLRGEAFF. The CDR3 DNA sequence: TGCGCCAGCAGCTTAAGGGGGGAAGCTTTCTTT.